Given below is one TCR beta chain in context. V dropped 5 bases and J dropped 6 bases, with 13 bases sitting between them. The CDR3 is 13 residues long. Germline CDR1 and CDR2: SEHNR and FQNEAQ (reference sequence). The PCR ran on 60 Vbeta and 13 Jbeta primers. TCRdb's copy holds only in-frame clones and misses some; the assay was immunoSEQ multiplex PCR. The sample has 150,000 to 200,000 clones, about 85% seen once. These data originate in a study of cytomegalovirus exposure and HLA in healthy donors. The TCR was taken from a woman between 50 and 59 years old in good health and CMV-seronegative. The chain couples TRBV7-9 to TRBJ1-1; a weak D match, TRBD1 (5 bases). Sequencing used PBMCs. The CDR3 sequence: CASSPRGGAEAFF. CDR3 nucleotide sequence: TGTGCCAGCAGCCCCCGGGGCGGGGCTGAAGCTTTCTTT.